Shown below are 7 T cell receptor beta chains from a single sample sequenced in a study of shared clonotypes between healthy human individuals. TCRdb's copy holds only in-frame clones and misses some; the assay was immunoSEQ multiplex PCR. Here the sample spans about 1 million clones, roughly 75% being singletons. Sequencing was done on a sample of memory CD4+ T cells sorted from blood. Subset defined: CD45RA-negative fraction. These receptor sequences come from a young man in good health.

This clone was seen more than once but under ten times. V is TRBV19 and J is TRBJ1-6, with 7 bases aligning to TRBD1. The trim removed 6 bases at V and 7 bases at J, leaving 9 bases unmatched. Per the germline V gene, CDR1 is LNHDA and CDR2 is SQIVND (reference sequence). The CDR3 extends over 15 amino acids. The CDR3 nucleotides read TGTGCCAGTAGCCTTCCGGGACAGATCAATTCACCCCTCCACTTT. Protein sequence: CASSLPGQINSPLHF.

The V call is TRBV5-4, the J call TRBJ2-2; D is possibly TRBD1 (5 bases). The CDR3 runs 14 residues. From germline, CDR1 is SGHNT and CDR2 YYREEE (reference sequence). Trimming pared 5 bases from V and 2 bases from J, leaving 10 bases between. The CDR3, as DNA: TGTGCCAGCAGGCTTGACAGCAACACCGGGGAGCTGTTTTTT. Translated: CASRLDSNTGELFF.

Comment on this clone: Other nucleotide sequences from this sample produce the same CDR3. J is TRBJ1-1 and V is TRBV5-1; D ambiguous. This CDR3 comprises 13 residues. V was cut by 0 bases and J by 5 bases, with 8 bases left in between. Germline V lookup: CDR1 SGHRS, CDR2 YFSETQ. CDR3 bases: TGCGCCAGCAGCTTGGAGGGCGGAACTGAAGCTTTCTTT. This gives the protein CASSLEGGTEAFF.

The CDR3 coding sequence is TGTGCCAGCTCACCACCCCGGGCTAGCGGGAACTACGAGCAGTACTTC. It yields the protein CASSPPRASGNYEQYF. The rearrangement uses TRBV18 and TRBJ2-7, with 9 bases matching TRBD2. The V gene's germline CDR1 is KGHSH and CDR2 LQKENI. V trimming: 0 bases; J trimming: 3 bases; junction bases outside the gene matches: 6. The CDR3 has 16 residues.

This chain uses TRBV2 with TRBJ1-4, with 7 nucleotides matching TRBD1. The CDR3 loop spans 14 amino acids. Per germline, CDR1 SNHLY and CDR2 FYNNEI. With V trimmed by 7 bases and J by 8 bases, 10 bases remained unmatched. The CDR3 sequence is CASTLDRRGEKLFF. DNA for the CDR3: TGTGCCAGCACCTTGGACAGGAGGGGGGAAAAACTGTTTTTT.

The gene calls are TRBV9 and TRBJ1-6; 8 positions agree with TRBD1. This CDR3 spans 12 amino acids. CDR1 SGDLS and CDR2 YYNGEE come from the germline V gene. J was trimmed by 8 bases and V by 5 bases; bases with no gene match: 0. DNA of the CDR3: TGTGCCAGCAGGACAGGGGATTCACCCCTCCACTTT. The encoded protein is CASRTGDSPLHF.

The sample holds one count of this clone. The rearrangement joins TRBV30 to TRBJ2-7; the D is unclear. V was shortened by 2 bases and J by 6 bases, with 11 bases between the two germline ends. Per the germline V gene, CDR1 is GTSNPN and CDR2 is SVGIG (reference sequence). The CDR3 runs 12 residues. CDR3: CAWSMSLGEQYF. CDR3 DNA: TGTGCCTGGAGTATGTCTTTGGGCGAGCAGTACTTC.